This T cell receptor (beta chain) was identified during a study of blood T cell repertoires in COVID-19. Across the study: Some COVID-19 samples were acute and others convalescent; all came from the United States, Italy and Spain. T cells, B-cell-depleted T cells, or PBMCs supplied cDNA or gDNA.

TCRdb's copy holds only in-frame clones and misses some; the assay was immunoSEQ multiplex PCR. In the table there are over 200,000 clones, just over 85% of which are singletons. The sequence was collected from a man older than 75 with acute or convalescent COVID-19. The sample was peripheral blood.

This chain's CDR3 is CASAGTVYGYTF. The CDR3 nucleotides are TGCGCCAGCGCCGGGACAGTCTATGGCTACACCTTC. V is TRBV5-1 and J is TRBJ1-2; 7 positions agree with TRBD1. The junction had 4 bases not matched to a gene; V was cut back by 7 bases and J by 4 bases. CDR3 size: 12 residues. The V gene's germline CDR1 is SGHRS and CDR2 YFSETQ.